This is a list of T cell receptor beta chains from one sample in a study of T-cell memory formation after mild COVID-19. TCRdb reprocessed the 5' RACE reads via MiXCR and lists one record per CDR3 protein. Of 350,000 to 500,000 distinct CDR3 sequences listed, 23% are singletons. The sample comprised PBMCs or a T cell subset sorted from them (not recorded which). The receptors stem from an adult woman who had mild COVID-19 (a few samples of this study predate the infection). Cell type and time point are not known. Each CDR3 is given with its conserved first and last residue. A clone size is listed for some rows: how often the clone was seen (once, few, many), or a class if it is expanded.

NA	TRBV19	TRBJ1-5	CASQDRGNQPQHF
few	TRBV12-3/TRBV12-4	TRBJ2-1	CASSHGTGYNEQFF
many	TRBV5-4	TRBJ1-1	CASSVTTGGPNTEAFF
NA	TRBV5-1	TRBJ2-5	CASSLGRTGLAGVETQYF
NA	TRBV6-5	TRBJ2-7	CASSYEAGGTDEQYF
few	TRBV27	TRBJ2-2	CASRKRLAGGPGELFF
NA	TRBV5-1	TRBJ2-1	CASSWRPYNEQFF
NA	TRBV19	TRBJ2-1	CASSTLWGSSYNEQFF
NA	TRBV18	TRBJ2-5	CASSRQASGGFQETQYF
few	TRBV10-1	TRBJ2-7	CASTKGLAGVPYEQYF
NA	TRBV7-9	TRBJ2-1	CASSLVGTRTLHEQFF
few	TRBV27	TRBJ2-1	CASSILQSGTGMNEQFF
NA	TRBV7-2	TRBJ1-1	CASSNIQGGEAFF
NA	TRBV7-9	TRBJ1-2	CASSLPPDNKVRGYTF
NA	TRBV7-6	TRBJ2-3	CASSVLGLVGEDTQYF
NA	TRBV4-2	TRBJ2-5	CASSLGTEVETQYF
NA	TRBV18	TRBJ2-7	CARSQGAPEQYF
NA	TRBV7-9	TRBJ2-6	CASSLGDRVRGPGANVLTF
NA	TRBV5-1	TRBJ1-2	CASSTSTGGNYGYTF
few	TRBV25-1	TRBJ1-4	CASSEREREGNEKLFF
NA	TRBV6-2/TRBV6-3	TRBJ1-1	CASSYGYTEAFF
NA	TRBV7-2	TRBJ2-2	CASSLVGYRANTGELFF
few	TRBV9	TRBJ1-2	CASRANYGYTF
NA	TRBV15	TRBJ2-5	CATSRYLYQETQYF
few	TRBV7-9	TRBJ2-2	CASSSSENTGELFF
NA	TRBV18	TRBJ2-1	CASSPPIRRGRGPYNEQFF
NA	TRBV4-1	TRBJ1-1	CASSFRLIGGTEAFF
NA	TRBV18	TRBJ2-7	CASSPERREQYF
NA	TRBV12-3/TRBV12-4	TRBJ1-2	CASSRLATRTGSSYTF
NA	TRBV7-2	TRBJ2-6	CASRLQGGSGANVLTF
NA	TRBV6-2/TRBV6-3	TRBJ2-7	CALGQSSYEQYF
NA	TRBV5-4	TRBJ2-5	CASSFKLAGKETQYF
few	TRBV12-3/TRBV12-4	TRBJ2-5	CASSSGGVGETQYF